Following are 22 T cell receptor beta chains from one sample sequenced in a study of human thymus T cells. The assay was immunoSEQ multiplex PCR, and TCRdb's table has in-frame clones only and misses some. The sample lists about 130,000 clones, around 94% occurring once. From resections taken during corrective heart surgery, the thymus tissue was obtained. The sequencing input was thymus tissue. The receptor set was obtained from a boy in the first two years of life with a congenital heart defect but otherwise immunologically healthy.

This chain uses TRBV7-9 with TRBJ2-7, with 7 bases identical to TRBD1. CDR3 length: 15 amino acids. The junction had 3 bases not matched to a gene; V was cut back by 1 base and J by 0 bases. Germline lookup yields CDR1 SEHNR and CDR2 FQNEAQ (reference sequence). Here the CDR3 DNA reads TGTGCCAGCAGCTTAGTGGGACAGCCCTCCTACGAGCAGTACTTC. Its translation: CASSLVGQPSYEQYF.

The CDR3 spells CASSGTSGAFYNEQFF. CDR3 sequence (DNA): TGTGCCAGCTCAGGAACTAGCGGGGCCTTCTACAATGAGCAGTTCTTC. The chain links TRBV18 to TRBJ2-1; 10 bases align to TRBD2. This CDR3 has 16 amino acids. The ends lost 5 bases at V and 3 bases at J; junction bases unmatched: 7. Germline CDR1 and CDR2: KGHSH and LQKENI.

The chain carries TRBV18 and TRBJ1-3; TRBD1 might be the D (6 bases). V gave up 0 bases and J gave up 1 base, with 10 bases separating them. The CDR3 totals 16 residues. Germline CDR1 reads KGHSH; CDR2 reads LQKENI. The CDR3 region has the DNA TGTGCCAGCTCACCACCGGAGGGGGGGTCTGGAAACACCATATATTTT. Translated: CASSPPEGGSGNTIYF.

The V call is TRBV27, the J call TRBJ2-7, with unresolved D. The germline CDR1 and CDR2 sequences are MNHEY and SMNVEV (reference sequence). The CDR3 sequence is 13 residues long. V was pared by 8 bases and J by 12 bases, with 23 bases between. CDR3 residues: CASQLEDWRVPYF. In nucleotides, the CDR3 is TGTGCCAGCCAACTCGAAGACTGGCGTGTGCCGTACTTC.

A single count supports this clone. J is TRBJ1-5 and V is TRBV6-1; D may be TRBD1 (5 bases). Germline lookup yields CDR1 MNHNS and CDR2 SASEGT. V lost 10 bases and J 4 bases, leaving 11 bases between the germline ends. The CDR3 has 12 amino acids. CDR3 bases: TGTGCCACCCAGGGACGAAATCAGCCCCAGCATTTT. This sequence encodes CATQGRNQPQHF.

The rearrangement uses TRBV28 and TRBJ2-7; 10 bases align to TRBD2. CDR1 and CDR2 (germline): MDHEN, SYDVKM. V trimming: 3 bases; J trimming: 6 bases; junction bases outside the gene matches: 14. The CDR3 has 17 residues. The CDR3 loop is CASSFQAGGREGGEQYF. The DNA for the CDR3 is TGTGCCAGCAGTTTCCAAGCGGGGGGGCGCGAGGGAGGCGAGCAGTACTTC.

The chain recombines TRBV18 with TRBJ2-3; perhaps TRBD1 as D (8 bases). The germline V and J ends were trimmed by 1 base and 3 bases, with 23 bases remaining between them. From germline, CDR1 is KGHSH and CDR2 LQKENI. This CDR3 has 19 residues. The CDR3 reads CASSPRQMDREGATDTQYF. DNA of the CDR3: TGTGCCAGCTCACCACGGCAAATGGACAGGGAGGGAGCTACAGATACGCAGTATTTT.

This clone has just one count. The rearrangement uses TRBV9 and TRBJ2-1; the D gene is possibly TRBD2 (7 bases). Germline CDR1 reads SGDLS; CDR2 reads YYNGEE. The CDR3 extends over 19 amino acids. V lost 4 bases, J lost 0 bases, and 23 bases lay in between. The CDR3 is CASSPDEGGLTRSYNEQFF. The CDR3 nucleotides read TGTGCCAGCAGCCCGGACGAGGGGGGGCTAACCCGCTCCTACAATGAGCAGTTCTTC.

The gene calls are TRBV15 and TRBJ2-2; TRBD2 is a possible D gene (5 bases). The CDR3 length is 15 residues. The V and J ends lost 6 bases and 4 bases respectively, with 15 bases between them. Per germline, CDR1 LNHNV and CDR2 YYDKDF (reference sequence). CDR3 loop: CATRMFGESTGELFF. Written as DNA, the CDR3 is TGTGCCACCAGGATGTTCGGGGAATCCACCGGGGAGCTGTTTTTT.

This sequence joins TRBV28 and TRBJ2-7, with a tentative D call TRBD1 (6 bases). Per the germline V gene, CDR1 is MDHEN and CDR2 is SYDVKM. This CDR3 spans 13 amino acids. Trimming stripped 4 bases from V and 4 bases from J, with 11 bases between. This CDR3 is CASSYDQGYEQYF. CDR3 nucleotide sequence: TGTGCCAGCAGTTATGATCAGGGGTACGAGCAGTACTTC.

This clone has just one count. This chain uses TRBV19 with TRBJ2-1; D is uncertain. Trimming stripped 3 bases from V and 4 bases from J, with 13 bases between. This CDR3 contains 15 residues. Germline CDR1 LNHDA, CDR2 SQIVND (reference sequence). The DNA of the CDR3 is TGTGCCAGTAGTATGTGGACCGGTACTTACAATGAGCAGTTCTTC. It yields the protein CASSMWTGTYNEQFF.

The V call is TRBV9, the J call TRBJ2-3; no clear D gene. The CDR3 is 15 amino acids. The germline gives CDR1 SGDLS, CDR2 YYNGEE. V lost 0 bases and J 0 bases, leaving 8 bases between the germline ends. In DNA, the CDR3 is TGTGCCAGCAGCGTAGGGTCTCCTAGCACAGATACGCAGTATTTT. Translation: CASSVGSPSTDTQYF. The variable domain in full, completed from reference TRBV9 and TRBJ2-3, reads DSGVTQTPKHLITATGQRVTLRCSPRSGDLSVYWYQQSLDQGLQFLIQYYNGEERAKGNILERFSAQQFPDLHSELNLSSLELGDSALYFCASSVGSPSTDTQYFGPGTRLTVL.

The rearrangement joins TRBV27 to TRBJ1-1; a possible D gene is TRBD1 (6 bases). Germline CDR1 MNHEY, CDR2 SMNVEV (reference sequence). Trimming took 0 bases from V and 4 from J, leaving 12 bases between them. This CDR3 contains 15 residues. CDR3 DNA: TGTGCCAGCAGTTTATCGCCGGGGGCTGGCACTGAAGCTTTCTTT. Amino acid sequence: CASSLSPGAGTEAFF.

The V and J genes are TRBV19 and TRBJ1-1, with a weak D call TRBD1 (6 bases). The V end was cut by 1 base, the J end by 5 bases, with 20 bases between. Germline CDR1 reads LNHDA; CDR2 reads SQIVND (reference sequence). The CDR3 is 17 residues long. The CDR3 nucleotides read TGTGCCAGTAGTATAGCCCCCGTCGGGGGCTTTTGGACTGAAGCTTTCTTT. Protein: CASSIAPVGGFWTEAFF.

V usage is TRBV4-3 and J usage is TRBJ1-2; D is unclear. Trimming shortened V by 4 bases and J by 6 bases, and 21 bases separated the two germline ends. The CDR3 has 16 amino acids. Per the germline V gene, CDR1 is LGHNA and CDR2 is YSLEER. For the CDR3, the DNA is TGCGCCAGCAGCCGTACGGTAGGCACTCCGGAAGATGGCTACACCTTC. Translating gives CASSRTVGTPEDGYTF.

CDR3 amino acids: CASSSRLAGLQETQYF. CDR3 DNA sequence: TGCGCCAGCAGCTCCAGACTAGCGGGGCTCCAAGAGACCCAGTACTTC. The V and J genes are TRBV5-1 and TRBJ2-5, with TRBD2 identical over 11 bases. Trimming removed 3 bases from V and 1 base from J; junction bases left unmatched: 5. The CDR3 sequence is 16 residues long. Germline lookup yields CDR1 SGHRS and CDR2 YFSETQ.

This chain links TRBV29-1 with TRBJ2-1; D is possibly TRBD1 or TRBD2 (5 bases each). In germline, CDR1 is SQVTM, CDR2 ANQGSEA. V lost 0 bases to trimming and J lost 2 bases, with 17 bases between them. The CDR3 runs to 17 residues. The CDR3 sequence is CSVEDPRDLDPYNEQFF. In DNA, the CDR3 is TGCAGCGTTGAAGATCCCCGGGACCTCGACCCCTACAATGAGCAGTTCTTC.

This clone was observed once. The chain couples TRBV5-5 to TRBJ2-1; 11 positions agree with TRBD1. V was pared by 7 bases and J by 8 bases, with 11 bases of the junction left unmatched. CDR1 SGHKS and CDR2 YYEKEE come from the germline V gene (reference sequence). CDR3 length: 15 residues. CDR3 sequence (DNA): TGTGCCAGCGAAACCGGGGACAGGGGGGGCGATGAGCAGTTCTTC. This sequence encodes CASETGDRGGDEQFF.

This sequence joins TRBV9 and TRBJ2-1; 8 bases line up with TRBD1. Germline-derived CDR1 and CDR2 are SGDLS and YYNGEE. This CDR3 has 16 residues. The V gene end was trimmed by 0 bases and the J gene end by 9 bases; junction bases not matched to a gene: 11. CDR3 in amino acids: CASSVGRQGKNSEQFF. The CDR3 DNA is TGTGCCAGCAGCGTAGGCCGACAGGGGAAAAATAGTGAGCAGTTCTTC.

The chain joins TRBV2 to TRBJ2-1; no definite D call. The V and J ends lost 2 bases and 3 bases respectively, with 5 bases between them. The CDR3 sequence is 13 residues long. Germline CDR1 reads SNHLY; CDR2 reads FYNNEI. The CDR3 sequence: CASSERSYNEQFF. The DNA for the CDR3 is TGTGCCAGCAGTGAACGAAGCTACAATGAGCAGTTCTTC.

This clone has a single count. The chain links TRBV28 to TRBJ2-7, with 9 bases lining up with TRBD1. Losses at the gene ends were 4 bases for V and 3 bases for J; bases not matched to a gene: 13. From germline, CDR1 is MDHEN and CDR2 SYDVKM. The CDR3 extends over 17 amino acids. CDR3 in amino acids: CASSSGRLGDRVYEQYF. Written as DNA, the CDR3 is TGTGCCAGCAGTTCCGGCCGGTTAGGGGACAGGGTCTACGAGCAGTACTTC.

The gene calls are TRBV9 and TRBJ2-2; D might be TRBD1 or TRBD2, each matching 6 bases. V was trimmed by 0 bases and J by 5 bases, leaving 8 bases between them. Germline V gene sequence: CDR1 SGDLS, CDR2 YYNGEE. The CDR3 is 14 amino acids. DNA for the CDR3: TGTGCCAGCAGCGTAGAAGGGGGGACCGGGGAGCTGTTTTTT. Its protein is CASSVEGGTGELFF.